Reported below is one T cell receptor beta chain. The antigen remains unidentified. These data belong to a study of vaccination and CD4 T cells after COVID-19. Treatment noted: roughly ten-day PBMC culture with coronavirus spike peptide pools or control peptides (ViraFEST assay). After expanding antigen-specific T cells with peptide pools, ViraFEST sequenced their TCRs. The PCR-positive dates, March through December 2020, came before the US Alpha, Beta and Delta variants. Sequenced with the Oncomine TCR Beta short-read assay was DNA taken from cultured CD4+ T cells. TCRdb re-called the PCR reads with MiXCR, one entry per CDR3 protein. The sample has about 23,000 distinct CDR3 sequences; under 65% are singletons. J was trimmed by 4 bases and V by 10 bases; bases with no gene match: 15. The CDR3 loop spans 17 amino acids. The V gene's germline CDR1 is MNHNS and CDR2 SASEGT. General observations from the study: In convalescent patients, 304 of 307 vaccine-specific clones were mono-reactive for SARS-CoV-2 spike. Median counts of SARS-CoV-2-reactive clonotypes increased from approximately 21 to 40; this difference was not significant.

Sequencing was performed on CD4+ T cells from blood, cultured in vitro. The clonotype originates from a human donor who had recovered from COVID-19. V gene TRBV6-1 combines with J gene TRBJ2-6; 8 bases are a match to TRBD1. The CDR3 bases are TGTGCCATTAGTTCCGCGACAGGGGATTTCGGGGCCAACGTCCTGACTTTC. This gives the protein CAISSATGDFGANVLTF.